A single T cell receptor beta chain is shown here with its context. Profiling relied on immunoSEQ multiplex PCR, and the TCRdb table lists in-frame clones only, not all of them. The table lists approximately 87,000 clones, 91% of them singletons. This sample was included in a study of technical replicates of blood from a few donors. The CDR3 is made up of 13 amino acids. Trimming cost V 4 bases and J 6 bases; bases outside gene matches: 4. Germline V gene data show CDR1 as SGDLS and CDR2 as YYNGEE. The sample comprised T cells isolated from PBMCs. The rearrangement joins TRBV9 to TRBJ1-1; 9 positions match TRBD1. This clonotype was obtained from a human donor in good health. Some clones in this sample may be carry-over from other donors' samples. CDR3 DNA: TGTGCCAGCAGCACCCGACAGGGGGCTGAAGCTTTCTTT. This gives the protein CASSTRQGAEAFF.